The subject of this entry is one T cell receptor beta chain. What it binds is unknown. This entry is derived from a study of yellow fever vaccine responses in identical twins. Study-wide results and limits: The authors reported partly convergent, partly personalized vaccine responses in identical twins.

The ends were cut back, 1 base at V and 7 bases at J, with 10 bases in the middle. CDR1 is SGHRS and CDR2 is YFSETQ in the germline V gene. This CDR3 comprises 13 residues. Each CDR3 protein is one row after TCRdb ran MiXCR on the RT-PCR reads. The table has approximately 12,000 distinct CDR3 sequences, roughly 81% seen once. Sequenced material: T cells from blood (PBMCs), unsorted or a sorted subset (not recorded which), taken before or after yellow fever vaccination (not recorded which). This sequence originates from a woman aged 18 to 35 who received the yellow fever vaccine. J is TRBJ2-3 and V is TRBV5-1; no clear D. In nucleotides, the CDR3 is TGCGCCAGCAGCTTGTCCGGTACGAATACGCAGTATTTT. Its protein is CASSLSGTNTQYF.